This passage covers 24 T cell receptor beta chains from one sample sequenced in a study of T cell changes during pregnancy in multiple sclerosis. Profiling relied on immunoSEQ multiplex PCR, and the TCRdb table lists in-frame clones only, not all of them. The table shows fewer than 65,000 clones, with 91% occurring only once. Sequenced here: peripheral blood, sampled in the third trimester of pregnancy. The receptor source for this set is a female donor in good health, enrolled as a control in a pregnancy study.

This rearrangement joins TRBV19 to TRBJ2-2; D is ambiguous. CDR3 length: 14 residues. V lost 5 bases to trimming and J lost 0 bases, with 7 bases between them. CDR1 and CDR2 (germline): LNHDA, SQIVND (reference sequence). The CDR3 nucleotides read TGTGCCAGTAGTTTGCTAGCGAACACCGGGGAGCTGTTTTTT. Translated: CASSLLANTGELFF.

The CDR3 coding sequence is TGTGCCAGCAGCAAAGCTGCCCAGTTAAACTCCTACGAGCAGTACTTC. It encodes CASSKAAQLNSYEQYF. This chain uses TRBV21-1 with TRBJ2-7; the table calls TRBD1, which could not be checked here. TRBV21-1 is flagged as a pseudogene. The CDR3 runs to 16 residues.

The chain joins TRBV18 to TRBJ2-1; D might be TRBD2 (6 bases). CDR1 KGHSH and CDR2 LQKENI come from the germline V gene. V was cut by 6 bases and J by 4 bases, with 13 bases left in between. This CDR3 is 14 amino acids long. The CDR3 protein is CASSPRGRYNEQFF. The CDR3, as DNA: TGTGCCAGCTCTCCCCGGGGGAGATACAATGAGCAGTTCTTC.

This clone has only a few counts. V usage is TRBV6-6 and J usage is TRBJ1-3; D unresolved. The V and J ends lost 4 bases and 0 bases respectively, with 7 bases between them. The CDR3 runs 14 residues. Germline V lookup: CDR1 MNHNY, CDR2 SVGAGI (reference sequence). CDR3 DNA sequence: TGTGCCAGCAGTTTCGGGGACTCTGGAAACACCATATATTTT. The encoded protein is CASSFGDSGNTIYF.

This clone counts as medium-sized (0.01 to 0.1%). The chain is built from TRBV6-6 and TRBJ2-5; D gene ambiguous. Between the trimmed V and J ends, which lost 2 bases and 5 bases, there was a span of 12 bases. CDR1 is MNHNY and CDR2 is SVGAGI in the germline V gene (reference sequence). The CDR3 is 14 residues long. CDR3 sequence: CASSYEPRSETQYF. The CDR3 nucleotides read TGTGCCAGCAGTTACGAACCGCGGAGTGAGACCCAGTACTTC.

V is TRBV5-4 and J is TRBJ2-7; a possible D gene is TRBD1 (6 bases). CDR1 is SGHNT, CDR2 YYREEE, per germline (reference sequence). Trimming shortened V by 6 bases and J by 2 bases, and 12 bases separated the two germline ends. The CDR3 length is 13 residues. This chain's CDR3 is CASTLQGTYEQYF. In nucleotides, the CDR3 is TGTGCCAGCACCCTACAGGGTACCTACGAGCAGTACTTC.

V is TRBV5-1 and J is TRBJ2-6; no reliable D call. The CDR3 runs to 13 residues. From germline, CDR1 is SGHRS and CDR2 YFSETQ. The ends were cut back, 4 bases at V and 5 bases at J, with 7 bases in the middle. The CDR3 DNA is TGCGCCAGCAGCCCCCCGTGGGCCAACGTCCTGACTTTC. Residues: CASSPPWANVLTF.

The chain uses TRBV6-1 and TRBJ2-7, with D perhaps TRBD2 (8 bases). V gave up 6 bases and J gave up 2 bases, with 17 bases separating them. Germline V gives CDR1 MNHNS, CDR2 SASEGT. The CDR3 has 15 residues. The CDR3 nucleotides read TGTGCCAGCAGCGCAGGGGGACTAGGAGCCTACGAGCAGTACTTC. Translation gives CASSAGGLGAYEQYF.

This clone has a single count. CDR3 amino acids: CASIGTFNTGELFF. The CDR3 DNA reads as TGTGCCAGCATAGGGACTTTTAACACCGGGGAGCTGTTTTTT. The chain uses TRBV5-6 and TRBJ2-2; TRBD2 is a possible D gene (6 bases). CDR1 is SGHDT and CDR2 is YYEEEE in the germline V gene. The V end was cut by 6 bases, the J end by 2 bases, with 11 bases between. The CDR3 covers 14 residues. Drawing the rest from reference TRBV5-6 and TRBJ2-2, the complete variable domain is DAGVTQSPTHLIKTRGQQVTLRCSPKSGHDTVSWYQQALGQGPQFIFQYYEEEERQRGNFPDRFSGHQFPNYSSELNVNALLLGDSALYLCASIGTFNTGELFFGEGSRLTVL.

The chain is built from TRBV27 and TRBJ1-6; D gene uncertain. The CDR3 spans 17 residues. V dropped 2 bases and J dropped 0 bases, with 11 bases sitting between them. In germline, CDR1 is MNHEY, CDR2 SMNVEV (reference sequence). The CDR3 sequence is CASSLEAGFSYNSPLHF. The CDR3 DNA reads TGTGCCAGCAGTTTAGAGGCCGGGTTCTCCTATAATTCACCCCTCCACTTT.

CDR3 sequence: CASSLQGSNYEQYF. The CDR3 DNA follows: TGTGCCAGCAGTTTACAGGGATCCAACTACGAGCAGTACTTC. The chain recombines TRBV27 with TRBJ2-7, with a tentative D call TRBD1 (5 bases). The V end was cut by 2 bases, the J end by 3 bases, with 11 bases between. The CDR3 totals 14 residues. Germline V gene lookup returns CDR1 MNHEY and CDR2 SMNVEV (reference sequence).

This clone was observed a handful of times. The genes are TRBV4-1 and TRBJ1-6, with a weak D call TRBD1 (6 bases). This CDR3 has 17 amino acids. Trimming cost V 1 base and J 5 bases, with 15 bases left between them. CDR1 and CDR2 from the germline V gene are MGHRA and YSYEKL. In nucleotides, the CDR3 is TGCGCCAGCAGCCAAGCACAGGGTCTCGGGGATAATTCACCCCTCCACTTT. Amino acids: CASSQAQGLGDNSPLHF.

The J gene is TRBJ1-5, the V gene TRBV19; the D is unclear. Germline CDR1 and CDR2: LNHDA and SQIVND (reference sequence). The V and J ends lost 4 bases and 5 bases respectively, with 9 bases between them. This CDR3 has 13 residues. Here the CDR3 reads CASSTREYQPQHF. Written as DNA, the CDR3 is TGTGCCAGTAGTACCCGGGAATATCAGCCCCAGCATTTT.

The rearrangement joins TRBV27 to TRBJ2-1; D is uncertain. The CDR3 totals 16 residues. Between the trimmed V and J ends, which lost 2 bases and 5 bases, there was a span of 16 bases. Looked up from germline, CDR1 is MNHEY and CDR2 is SMNVEV (reference sequence). The CDR3 here is CASSLHHRRGNNEQFF. The CDR3 DNA reads TGTGCCAGCAGTTTACACCACCGGAGAGGAAACAATGAGCAGTTCTTC.

J is TRBJ2-3 and V is TRBV10-1, with 12 bases identical to TRBD2. J lost 3 bases, V lost 8 bases, and 0 bases had no gene match. Germline CDR1 and CDR2: WNHNN and SYGVQD (reference sequence). CDR3 length equals 13 residues. The CDR3 DNA reads as TGCGCCAGCGGACTAGCGGGAACAGATACGCAGTATTTT. Amino acid sequence: CASGLAGTDTQYF.

This sequence joins TRBV18 and TRBJ2-1; TRBD1 might be the D (5 bases). V lost 1 base, J lost 0 bases, and 10 bases lay in between. The CDR3 has 16 amino acids. Germline-derived CDR1 and CDR2 are KGHSH and LQKENI. The CDR3 protein is CASSPLTGHSYNEQFF. The CDR3 nucleotides read TGTGCCAGCTCACCACTCACAGGTCACTCCTACAATGAGCAGTTCTTC.

The V and J genes are TRBV6-6 and TRBJ1-3; D is unresolved. This CDR3 has 15 amino acids. V shed 0 bases and J shed 4 bases, with 10 bases lying between them. CDR1 is MNHNY, CDR2 SVGAGI, per germline (reference sequence). The CDR3 bases are TGTGCCAGCAGTTACTCGGGCGAGGGCGGAAACACCATATATTTT. Translated: CASSYSGEGGNTIYF.

The rearrangement joins TRBV27 to TRBJ2-2; 14 bases line up with TRBD2. The CDR3 is 16 amino acids. V gave up 3 bases and J gave up 3 bases; unmatched junction bases: 0. The germline gives CDR1 MNHEY, CDR2 SMNVEV (reference sequence). CDR3 in amino acids: CASSLGLAGDTGELFF. In DNA form, the CDR3 reads TGTGCCAGCAGTTTGGGACTAGCGGGGGACACCGGGGAGCTGTTTTTT.

The genes are TRBV5-1 and TRBJ1-1, with TRBD1 identical over 10 bases. V was pared by 0 bases and J by 0 bases, with 8 bases of the junction left unmatched. CDR3 size: 18 residues. Germline assignment: CDR1 SGHRS and CDR2 YFSETQ. DNA for the CDR3: TGCGCCAGCAGCTTGGGGACAGGGGGAGGAGGTTTGAACACTGAAGCTTTCTTT. Translation gives CASSLGTGGGGLNTEAFF.

V is TRBV15 and J is TRBJ2-1, with D tentatively TRBD2 (5 bases). Germline values: CDR1 LNHNV, CDR2 YYDKDF (reference sequence). Trimming shortened V by 1 base and J by 5 bases, and 18 bases separated the two germline ends. The CDR3 sequence is 17 residues long. CDR3 region: CATSRGGSSGLDNEQFF. The CDR3 nucleotides read TGTGCCACCAGCAGAGGGGGTTCGAGCGGCCTCGACAATGAGCAGTTCTTC.

The chain couples TRBV7-9 to TRBJ2-5, with D perhaps matching TRBD2 (6 bases). Germline CDR1 is SEHNR and CDR2 is FQNEAQ (reference sequence). The CDR3 has 13 residues. V shed 4 bases and J shed 3 bases, with 9 bases lying between them. The CDR3 bases are TGTGCCAGCAGCTCTGGGACTGAAGAGACCCAGTACTTC. Translating gives CASSSGTEETQYF.

The chain employs TRBV5-6 and TRBJ2-7; D perhaps matches TRBD1 (5 bases). The germline V gene encodes CDR1 SGHDT and CDR2 YYEEEE. V dropped 0 bases and J dropped 4 bases, with 5 bases sitting between them. The CDR3 length is 12 residues. In DNA, the CDR3 is TGTGCCAGCAGCTTGGGGACATACGAGCAGTACTTC. Translating gives CASSLGTYEQYF.

CDR3 region: CASSIDGGGNTIYF. Written as DNA, the CDR3 is TGTGCCAGTAGTATAGACGGAGGTGGAAACACCATATATTTT. The gene calls are TRBV19 and TRBJ1-3, with D hard to call. The germline CDR1 and CDR2 sequences are LNHDA and SQIVND (reference sequence). V dropped 0 bases and J dropped 3 bases, with 6 bases sitting between them. The CDR3 totals 14 residues.

The V call is TRBV4-1, the J call TRBJ2-1; TRBD2 is a possible D gene (6 bases). Germline V gene sequence: CDR1 MGHRA, CDR2 YSYEKL. The V gene lost 2 bases and the J gene lost 4 bases, with 12 bases spanning the gap. The CDR3 spans 15 residues. CDR3 protein: CASSQLPGGYNEQFF. The CDR3 coding sequence is TGCGCCAGCAGCCAACTTCCCGGGGGATACAATGAGCAGTTCTTC.